What follows describes a single T cell receptor beta chain. The antigen is not known. At one of its ends the junction is not consistent with the germline gene, which may arise from a read error. This sample was taken from a study of cytomegalovirus exposure and HLA in healthy donors. It was with 60 Vbeta and 13 Jbeta primers that the PCR ran. Data came from immunoSEQ multiplex PCR; TCRdb stores just in-frame clones and leaves some out. The table includes about 170,000 clones, around 80% detected once. Points from the study as a whole: Researchers reported in a later analysis that common viral pathogens appeared linked to several top clusters.

Germline V lookup: CDR1 WSHSY, CDR2 SAAADI. CDR3 length equals 15 residues. The sample consisted of PBMCs. V and J are TRBV10-2 and TRBJ1-5, with unresolved D. The receptor's source is a woman between 45 and 60 years old in good health and CMV-seropositive. CDR3: CASSEAPYSNPPQHF. CDR3 nucleotide sequence: TGCGCCAGCAGTGAGGCACCTTATAGCAATCCGCCCCAGCATTTT.